This entry lists 29 T cell receptor beta chains sequenced from one sample in a study of cytomegalovirus exposure and HLA in healthy donors. The study ran its PCR with 60 Vbeta and 13 Jbeta primers. The repertoire was sequenced with immunoSEQ multiplex PCR; TCRdb's copy has only in-frame clones and lacks some. The table lists some 130,000 clones, roughly 82% of them singletons. Material: PBMCs. These receptors came from a male donor in good health and CMV-seropositive.

The chain joins TRBV2 to TRBJ1-1; tentative D call: TRBD1 (5 bases). This CDR3 has 13 amino acids. Germline loops: CDR1 SNHLY, CDR2 FYNNEI. The germline V and J ends were trimmed by 6 bases and 0 bases, with 8 bases remaining between them. The CDR3 DNA follows: TGTGCCAGCAGCCTACAGGTGAACACTGAAGCTTTCTTT. Protein: CASSLQVNTEAFF.

The table lists this clone with a count of one. V gene TRBV18 combines with J gene TRBJ2-3; D gene uncertain. The V gene's germline CDR1 is KGHSH and CDR2 LQKENI. V was clipped by 0 bases and J by 0 bases, with 7 bases between them. The CDR3 extends over 15 amino acids. This chain's CDR3 is CASSPPSPSTDTQYF. For the CDR3, the DNA is TGTGCCAGCTCACCACCTTCTCCTAGCACAGATACGCAGTATTTT.

This clone has a handful of counts. J is TRBJ2-7 and V is TRBV5-5, with 9 bases identical to TRBD1. Trimming removed 1 base from V and 6 bases from J; junction bases left unmatched: 2. The CDR3 totals 13 residues. CDR1 is SGHKS, CDR2 YYEKEE, per germline (reference sequence). CDR3 amino acids: CASSLTGGSEQYF. CDR3 bases: TGTGCCAGCAGCTTGACAGGGGGCAGCGAGCAGTACTTC.

The table lists this clone with a few counts. The CDR3 DNA reads TGCAGCGGTGGACTAGCGGGAGGATGGGGGTCCTACAATGAGCAGTTCTTC. Translated: CSGGLAGGWGSYNEQFF. This chain connects TRBV29-1 to TRBJ2-1; 14 bases align to TRBD2. V lost 7 bases and J lost 1; bases outside the gene matches: 9. CDR1 is SQVTM and CDR2 is ANQGSEA in the germline V gene. The CDR3 has 17 residues.

The chain joins TRBV5-1 to TRBJ1-2; D is perhaps TRBD1 (6 bases). The length of the CDR3 is 15 residues. Trimming took off 0 bases at V and 3 bases at J, with 12 bases between the two ends. The germline CDR1 and CDR2 sequences are SGHRS and YFSETQ. The CDR3 here is CASSLAQTGHYGYTF. The DNA of the CDR3 is TGCGCCAGCAGCTTGGCCCAGACAGGACACTATGGCTACACCTTC.

The gene calls are TRBV9 and TRBJ2-6; 8 bases line up with TRBD1. Looked up from germline, CDR1 is SGDLS and CDR2 is YYNGEE. The V and J ends lost 3 bases and 0 bases, in that order; junction bases with no gene match: 5. The CDR3 is made up of 17 amino acids. CDR3 amino acids: CASSARDRLSGANVLTF. The CDR3 DNA reads TGTGCCAGCAGCGCTCGGGACAGGCTCTCTGGGGCCAACGTCCTGACTTTC.

Note on this clone: Distinct nucleotide sequences in the sample also encode this CDR3. V gene TRBV5-1 combines with J gene TRBJ2-3, with 15 bases identical to TRBD2. CDR3 length equals 15 residues. Germline CDR1 and CDR2: SGHRS and YFSETQ. After removal of 4 bases from V and 6 bases from J, the junction contained 3 bases not matched to a gene. The CDR3 loop reads CASSSGLAGGDTQYF. The CDR3 nucleotides are TGCGCCAGCAGCAGTGGACTAGCGGGGGGGGATACGCAGTATTTT.

The chain joins TRBV27 to TRBJ2-2, with 9 bases matching TRBD1. The CDR3 has 15 residues. Germline-derived CDR1 and CDR2 are MNHEY and SMNVEV (reference sequence). With V trimmed by 2 bases and J by 4 bases, 2 bases remained unmatched. The CDR3 coding sequence is TGTGCCAGCAGTTTAGGGACAGGGACCACCGGGGAGCTGTTTTTT. Its protein product is CASSLGTGTTGELFF.

The V and J genes are TRBV10-3 and TRBJ2-5; D gene ambiguous. The germline V gene has CDR1 ENHRY and CDR2 SYGVKD. V was cut by 4 bases and J by 1 base, with 7 bases left in between. The CDR3 length is 13 residues. The CDR3 protein is CAISARIQETQYF. The CDR3, as DNA: TGTGCCATCAGTGCGAGGATCCAAGAGACCCAGTACTTC.

The V and J genes are TRBV6-1 and TRBJ2-7; 8 bases line up with TRBD1. Germline V CDR1 and CDR2: MNHNS, SASEGT. The CDR3 totals 15 residues. The junction had 6 bases not matched to a gene; V was cut back by 4 bases and J by 1 base. The CDR3 region is CASSAPQGGSYEQYF. CDR3 in DNA: TGTGCCAGCAGTGCACCACAGGGGGGATCCTACGAGCAGTACTTC.

V is TRBV5-4 and J is TRBJ1-2; 7 nucleotides align to TRBD1. The CDR3 has 12 amino acids. Germline CDR1 SGHNT, CDR2 YYREEE (reference sequence). V lost 4 bases, J lost 4 bases, and 1 base stayed unmatched. The CDR3: CASSRDSYGYTF. CDR3 bases: TGTGCCAGCAGCCGGGACAGCTATGGCTACACCTTC.

The gene calls are TRBV27 and TRBJ1-2, with D perhaps TRBD1 (5 bases). CDR3 size: 11 residues. Germline values: CDR1 MNHEY, CDR2 SMNVEV (reference sequence). V gave up 8 bases and J gave up 4 bases, with 8 bases separating them. The CDR3 loop is CASGQGYGYTF. The CDR3 DNA follows: TGTGCCAGCGGTCAGGGCTATGGCTACACCTTC.

The table lists this clone with a few counts. CDR3 region: CASSRSGTSGSEQYF. CDR3 nucleotide sequence: TGTGCCAGCAGCCGGTCCGGGACTAGCGGGAGTGAGCAGTACTTC. V is TRBV5-5 and J is TRBJ2-7, with 14 bases aligning to TRBD2. CDR1 is SGHKS, CDR2 YYEKEE, per germline (reference sequence). J gave up 7 bases and V 4 bases, and 7 bases lay outside the gene matches. The CDR3 spans 15 residues.

The sample holds one count of this clone. The chain carries TRBV6-4 and TRBJ2-2; maybe TRBD2 (6 bases). In germline, CDR1 is MRHNA, CDR2 SNTAGT. This CDR3 is 14 amino acids long. Trimming pared 3 bases from V and 6 bases from J, leaving 11 bases between. CDR3 in amino acids: CASSEVGEAGELFF. CDR3 DNA: TGTGCCAGCAGTGAAGTAGGGGAGGCCGGGGAGCTGTTTTTT.

This chain connects TRBV27 to TRBJ2-1; TRBD2 aligns across 11 bases. There are 16 residues in the CDR3. With V trimmed by 4 bases and J by 6 bases, 8 bases remained unmatched. In germline, CDR1 is MNHEY, CDR2 SMNVEV (reference sequence). CDR3 residues: CASSSPSSGRANEQFF. CDR3 bases: TGTGCCAGCAGTTCCCCCAGTAGCGGGAGGGCCAATGAGCAGTTCTTC.

Only a few counts were recorded for this clone. The rearrangement joins TRBV27 to TRBJ1-5, with a tentative D call TRBD1 (5 bases). CDR1 MNHEY and CDR2 SMNVEV come from the germline V gene (reference sequence). The ends were cut back, 3 bases at V and 0 bases at J, with 9 bases in the middle. This CDR3 spans 15 amino acids. CDR3: CASSFKGYSNQPQHF. The CDR3 nucleotides read TGTGCCAGCAGTTTTAAGGGGTATAGCAATCAGCCCCAGCATTTT.

This clone was observed a handful of times. The chain joins TRBV28 to TRBJ2-2; 15 bases map to TRBD2. This CDR3 region has 20 residues. Germline lookup yields CDR1 MDHEN and CDR2 SYDVKM. J lost 0 bases, V lost 0 bases, and 5 bases had no gene match. The CDR3 nucleotides are TGTGCCAGCAGTTTATGGGTTGGACTAGCGGGAGGGACGAACACCGGGGAGCTGTTTTTT. It translates to CASSLWVGLAGGTNTGELFF. Full variable domain (remainder filled in from reference TRBV28 and TRBJ2-2): DVKVTQSSRYLVKRTGEKVFLECVQDMDHENMFWYRQDPGLGLRLIYFSYDVKMKEKGDIPEGYSVSREKKERFSLILESASTNQTSMYLCASSLWVGLAGGTNTGELFFGEGSRLTVL.

This clone was recorded once. The gene calls are TRBV5-1 and TRBJ2-6; D possibly corresponds to TRBD1 (6 bases). Trimming left V 0 bases short and J 3 bases short, with 10 bases between. CDR1 and CDR2 (germline): SGHRS, YFSETQ. The CDR3 consists of 16 residues. Here the CDR3 DNA reads TGCGCCAGCAGCTTGGAAGGGACATATGGGGCCAACGTCCTGACTTTC. As protein: CASSLEGTYGANVLTF.

This clone was counted between two and nine times. This rearrangement joins TRBV27 to TRBJ2-3; 10 bases line up with TRBD2. With 5 bases clipped from V and 3 bases from J, the junction kept 8 bases outside the gene matches. Per the germline V gene, CDR1 is MNHEY and CDR2 is SMNVEV (reference sequence). The CDR3 totals 16 residues. Written as DNA, the CDR3 is TGTGCCAGCAGTATCCTAGCGGGAGCGCAAACAGATACGCAGTATTTT. Protein sequence: CASSILAGAQTDTQYF.

This chain links TRBV9 with TRBJ2-1, with 11 nucleotides matching TRBD2. V was pared by 5 bases and J by 5 bases, with 6 bases of the junction left unmatched. The CDR3 covers 15 residues. Germline lookup yields CDR1 SGDLS and CDR2 YYNGEE. This CDR3 is CASRKGGLADNEQFF. As DNA, the CDR3 is TGTGCCAGCAGAAAAGGGGGACTAGCGGACAATGAGCAGTTCTTC.

V usage is TRBV30 and J usage is TRBJ2-6, with TRBD2 matching over 8 bases. CDR1 is GTSNPN, CDR2 SVGIG, per germline (reference sequence). Trimming cost V 0 bases and J 2 bases; bases outside gene matches: 3. The CDR3 loop spans 16 amino acids. CDR3 region: CAWSVRGGAGANVLTF. DNA of the CDR3: TGTGCCTGGAGTGTACGGGGGGGAGCTGGGGCCAACGTCCTGACTTTC.

The chain uses TRBV28 and TRBJ2-6; 7 bases fit TRBD1. V lost 1 base to trimming and J lost 0 bases; unmatched junction nucleotides: 3. CDR3 length: 17 amino acids. CDR1 and CDR2 from the germline V gene are MDHEN and SYDVKM. The CDR3 bases are TGTGCCAGCAGTTTATCCCGGGACAGCTCTGGGGCCAACGTCCTGACTTTC. Amino acids: CASSLSRDSSGANVLTF.

The chain is built from TRBV18 and TRBJ2-7; D is unresolved. The V end lost 3 bases, the J end lost 2 bases, and 5 bases lay between the germline ends. This CDR3 comprises 12 residues. In germline, CDR1 is KGHSH, CDR2 LQKENI. The CDR3 DNA reads TGTGCCAGCTCACCTACAGCCTACGAGCAGTACTTC. Translation gives CASSPTAYEQYF.

As regards this clone: The identical CDR3 is also encoded by other nucleotide sequences in the sample. CDR3 DNA: TGTGCCAGCAGCTCAGGACTAGCGGGTTCCACAGATACGCAGTATTTT. Translation: CASSSGLAGSTDTQYF. The chain uses TRBV5-4 and TRBJ2-3; the match to TRBD2 covers 11 bases. This CDR3 is 16 amino acids long. Germline CDR1 reads SGHNT; CDR2 reads YYREEE (reference sequence). The J segment lost 2 bases and the V segment lost 3 bases, leaving 5 bases of the junction unmatched.

In regard to this clone: One junction end disagrees with the germline gene, perhaps due to a read error. The chain links TRBV30 to TRBJ2-6; a possible D gene is TRBD1 (5 bases). The CDR3 runs 17 residues. Germline CDR1 GTSNPN, CDR2 SVGIG (reference sequence). The CDR3 region has the DNA TGTGCCTGGATGCGATCCTTTACTTTGACTGGGGCCAACGGCCTGACTTTC. Encoded protein: CAWMRSFTLTGANGLTF.

A remark on this clone: Mismatch with germline at one junction end may stem from a read error. This chain connects TRBV11-3 to TRBJ1-1; the D is unclear. The germline CDR1 and CDR2 sequences are SGHNT and YENEEA. The length of the CDR3 is 14 residues. The CDR3 nucleotides are TGTGCCCGCAGCCCCACGAGCACGAACACTGAAGCTTTCTTT. Its protein product is CARSPTSTNTEAFF.

The V and J genes are TRBV5-6 and TRBJ2-1; perhaps TRBD1 as D (5 bases). V lost 6 bases and J 7 bases, leaving 17 bases between the germline ends. This CDR3 comprises 14 residues. Per the germline V gene, CDR1 is SGHDT and CDR2 is YYEEEE. This chain's CDR3 is CASTGSYPTNEQFF. CDR3 in DNA: TGTGCCAGCACAGGGTCCTATCCTACTAATGAGCAGTTCTTC.

CDR3 nucleotides: TGTGCCAGCAGTTTTGGGAGCTCTGGAAACACCATATATTTT. This sequence encodes CASSFGSSGNTIYF. The chain recombines TRBV28 with TRBJ1-3, with D unclear. In germline, CDR1 is MDHEN, CDR2 SYDVKM. V gave up 3 bases and J gave up 0 bases, with 6 bases separating them. The CDR3 has 14 amino acids.

The chain recombines TRBV11-3 with TRBJ2-5, with D unresolved. The germline V gene has CDR1 SGHNT and CDR2 YENEEA. The V and J ends lost 1 base and 2 bases respectively, with 5 bases between them. There are 13 residues in the CDR3. The DNA of the CDR3 is TGTGCCAGCAGCTTAGGCGCTCAAGAGACCCAGTACTTC. Protein: CASSLGAQETQYF.